One T cell receptor (beta chain) is described in this entry. The authors' processing: How many nucleated cells were present was estimated from reference gene primer amplification. Only in-frame clones appear in the TCRdb table, and some are missing; sequencing was by immunoSEQ multiplex PCR. V and J calls and clone size come straight from that table; D and trimming were deduced from the DNA. Of approximately 670,000 clones listed, just under 90% are singletons. The data were taken from a study of blood T cell repertoires in COVID-19. At the level of the study: Samples representing acute and convalescent COVID-19 were sourced from the United States, Italy and Spain. T cells, B-cell-depleted T cells, or PBMCs provided the cDNA or gDNA that served as material.

CDR1 is MRHNA and CDR2 is SNTAGT in the germline V gene. This CDR3 has 16 amino acids. Trimming took 0 bases from V and 4 from J; bases not matched to a gene: 4. The specimen was peripheral blood. This chain joins TRBV6-4 and TRBJ2-3; 10 bases map to TRBD2. The clonotype originates from a woman aged 18-29 years with acute or convalescent COVID-19. The CDR3 loop is CASSDSASGGSDTQYF. The CDR3 DNA follows: TGTGCCAGCAGTGACTCTGCTAGCGGGGGTTCAGATACGCAGTATTTT.